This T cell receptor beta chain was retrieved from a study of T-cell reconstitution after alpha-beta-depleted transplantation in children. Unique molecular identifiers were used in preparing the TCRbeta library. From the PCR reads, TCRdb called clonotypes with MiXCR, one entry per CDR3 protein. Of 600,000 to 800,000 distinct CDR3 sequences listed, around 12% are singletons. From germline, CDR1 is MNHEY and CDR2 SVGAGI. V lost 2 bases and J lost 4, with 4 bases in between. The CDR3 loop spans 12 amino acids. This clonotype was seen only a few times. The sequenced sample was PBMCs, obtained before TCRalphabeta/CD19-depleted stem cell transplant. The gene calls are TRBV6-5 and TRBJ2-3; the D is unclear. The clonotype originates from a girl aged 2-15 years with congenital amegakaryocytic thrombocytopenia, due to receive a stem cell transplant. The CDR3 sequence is CASSYGPDTQYF. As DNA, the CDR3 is TGTGCCAGCAGTTACGGGCCAGATACGCAGTATTTT.